One sample yielded the 26 T cell receptor beta chains listed below, sequenced in a study of shared clonotypes between healthy human individuals. Produced via immunoSEQ multiplex PCR; TCRdb's table is partial and in-frame only. Altogether hundreds of thousands of clones are present, around 79% being singletons, with the ten largest covering less than 15%. Source material: PBMCs. The origin of the receptors is a woman between 35 and 50 years old in good health. Some clones in this sample may be carry-over from other donors' samples.

The table lists this clone with a count of one. This rearrangement joins TRBV5-1 to TRBJ2-1, with D possibly matching TRBD2 (6 bases). The CDR3 runs to 15 residues. Trimming removed 3 bases at V and 9 bases at J, with 19 bases between. The germline gives CDR1 SGHRS, CDR2 YFSETQ. Written as DNA, the CDR3 is TGCGCCAGCAGCTCTACTAGCCTGTCGAACCCTGAGCAGTTCTTC. This sequence encodes CASSSTSLSNPEQFF.

This CDR3 reads CAISTQGPLNQPQHF. CDR3 coding DNA: TGTGCCATTTCCACACAGGGGCCACTTAATCAGCCCCAGCATTTT. This chain connects TRBV10-3 to TRBJ1-5; 7 nucleotides agree with TRBD1. Trimming took 9 bases from V and 4 from J; bases not matched to a gene: 12. Germline lookup yields CDR1 ENHRY and CDR2 SYGVKD. The CDR3 spans 15 residues.

The genes are TRBV5-4 and TRBJ2-1, with D possibly matching TRBD2 (6 bases). V gave up 3 bases and J gave up 9 bases, with 10 bases separating them. The CDR3 consists of 12 residues. CDR1 and CDR2 from the germline V gene are SGHNT and YYREEE (reference sequence). The CDR3 protein is CASSWDSLEQFF. CDR3 bases: TGTGCCAGCAGCTGGGACTCCCTTGAGCAGTTCTTC.

The chain joins TRBV5-6 to TRBJ1-6; TRBD1 matches at 12 bases. Per germline, CDR1 SGHDT and CDR2 YYEEEE. The length of the CDR3 is 16 residues. The ends lost 6 bases at V and 8 bases at J; junction bases unmatched: 9. CDR3 coding DNA: TGTGCCAGCACCTTCGGGACAGGGGGCTTGGATTCACCCCTCCACTTT. This gives the protein CASTFGTGGLDSPLHF.

The chain employs TRBV5-4 and TRBJ2-1; tentatively, D is TRBD2 (5 bases). Germline loops: CDR1 SGHNT, CDR2 YYREEE (reference sequence). Trimming left V 4 bases short and J 0 bases short, with 14 bases between. CDR3 length: 16 residues. The CDR3 sequence: CASSRLSGSSYNEQFF. CDR3 nucleotides: TGTGCCAGCAGCCGCCTAAGCGGAAGCTCCTACAATGAGCAGTTCTTC.

The chain carries TRBV2 and TRBJ2-1; TRBD1 might be the D (5 bases). The CDR3 loop spans 13 amino acids. Trimming took 6 bases from V and 8 from J, leaving 14 bases between them. The germline V gene encodes CDR1 SNHLY and CDR2 FYNNEI. CDR3 amino acids: CASSESGFDEQFF. For the CDR3, the DNA is TGTGCCAGCAGCGAGTCAGGGTTTGATGAGCAGTTCTTC.

The rearrangement joins TRBV21-1 to TRBJ1-5. TRBV21-1 is termed a pseudogene. This CDR3 is 14 amino acids long. The chain's CDR3 is CASSKLWGNQPQHF. CDR3 coding DNA: TGTGCCAGCAGCAAACTTTGGGGAAATCAGCCCCAGCATTTT.

This chain joins TRBV21-1 and TRBJ1-1; whether TRBD1, the table's D call, matches the DNA was not checked. TRBV21-1 is shown as a pseudogene. The CDR3 covers 16 residues. The CDR3 here is CASSTWTESGHTEAFF. The CDR3 nucleotides are TGTGCCAGCAGCACCTGGACAGAGAGTGGCCACACTGAAGCTTTCTTT.

J is TRBJ1-3 and V is TRBV11-2; D call uncertain. CDR1 and CDR2 from the germline V gene are SGHAT and FQNNGV. The CDR3 has 16 residues. V was clipped by 5 bases and J by 8 bases, with 22 bases between them. The CDR3 loop is CASSRAGSRPWDTIYF. The CDR3 DNA is TGTGCCAGCAGCCGCGCTGGAAGTCGCCCGTGGGACACCATATATTTT.

The V gene is TRBV6-5, the J gene TRBJ1-3; 8 bases match TRBD1. Trimming at V came to 4 bases and at J to 0 bases, leaving 5 bases not matched to a gene. The length of the CDR3 is 16 residues. The germline CDR1 and CDR2 sequences are MNHEY and SVGAGI. Written as DNA, the CDR3 is TGTGCCAGCAGTTCCCCGGGACAGGTCTCTGGAAACACCATATATTTT. Translation gives CASSSPGQVSGNTIYF.

The rearrangement links TRBV28 to TRBJ1-1; D is uncertain. CDR3 length equals 14 residues. The V gene lost 6 bases and the J gene lost 1 base, with 12 bases spanning the gap. Germline V gene sequence: CDR1 MDHEN, CDR2 SYDVKM. This CDR3 is CASRRRTENTEAFF. The CDR3 nucleotides read TGTGCCAGCAGAAGACGGACGGAGAACACTGAAGCTTTCTTT.

The chain recombines TRBV4-3 with TRBJ2-7; D is uncertain. CDR3 size: 13 residues. Per the germline V gene, CDR1 is LGHNA and CDR2 is YSLEER. The germline V and J ends were trimmed by 1 base and 2 bases, with 6 bases remaining between them. Here the CDR3 reads CASSQGGPYEQYF. CDR3 nucleotides: TGCGCCAGCAGCCAAGGCGGTCCCTACGAGCAGTACTTC.

This clone was seen more than once but under ten times. The CDR3 reads CSQTSGADNEQFF. The DNA of the CDR3 is TGCAGCCAAACTAGCGGGGCCGATAATGAGCAGTTCTTC. The V gene is TRBV29-1, the J gene TRBJ2-1; 10 nucleotides agree with TRBD2. V lost 8 bases to trimming and J lost 7 bases; unmatched junction nucleotides: 8. The germline gives CDR1 SQVTM, CDR2 ANQGSEA. The CDR3 contains 13 residues.

This chain links TRBV28 with TRBJ2-5; D is perhaps TRBD1 (5 bases). Trimming took 6 bases from V and 3 from J, leaving 14 bases between them. This CDR3 is built from 14 residues. Per the germline V gene, CDR1 is MDHEN and CDR2 is SYDVKM. Here the CDR3 reads CASRDLDKKETQYF. The CDR3 coding sequence is TGTGCCAGCAGGGATCTGGACAAGAAAGAGACCCAGTACTTC.

This clone was counted only a few times. The chain is built from TRBV5-1 and TRBJ2-1, with D perhaps TRBD2 (5 bases). V was cut by 2 bases and J by 2 bases, with 11 bases left in between. This CDR3 comprises 15 residues. The V gene's germline CDR1 is SGHRS and CDR2 YFSETQ. CDR3 in DNA: TGCGCCAGCAGCTTCGACGGGATTCCCTACAATGAGCAGTTCTTC. Translation gives CASSFDGIPYNEQFF.

The CDR3 DNA is TGTGCCAGCAGTTTACGCCGGGACAGGAGATACTACACAGATACGCAGTATTTT. Translating gives CASSLRRDRRYYTDTQYF. V and J are TRBV28 and TRBJ2-3; 8 bases are shared with TRBD1. Looked up from germline, CDR1 is MDHEN and CDR2 is SYDVKM. The junction had 12 bases not matched to a gene; V was cut back by 2 bases and J by 2 bases. This CDR3 is built from 18 residues.

The chain employs TRBV21-1 and TRBJ2-3; the table's TRBD1 call for D was not verified on the DNA. TRBV21-1 is reported as a pseudogene. This CDR3 has 13 residues. CDR3 coding DNA: TGTGCCGGGAGACAGGGGGCCTTAGATACGCAGTATTTT. As protein: CAGRQGALDTQYF.

The V and J genes are TRBV6-1 and TRBJ2-5; D is perhaps TRBD1 (7 bases). This CDR3 spans 14 amino acids. Trimming pared 7 bases from V and 3 bases from J, leaving 15 bases between. The V gene's germline CDR1 is MNHNS and CDR2 SASEGT. The CDR3 loop reads CASIDREVKETQYF. The CDR3, as DNA: TGTGCCAGCATCGACAGGGAGGTGAAAGAGACCCAGTACTTC.

V and J are TRBV28 and TRBJ1-2, with TRBD1 matching 7 bases. With 1 base clipped from V and 2 bases from J, the junction kept 7 bases outside the gene matches. Germline CDR1 MDHEN, CDR2 SYDVKM. This CDR3 comprises 16 residues. For the CDR3, the DNA is TGTGCCAGCAGTTTATTCGCGGACAGGTTCAACTATGGCTACACCTTC. This codes for CASSLFADRFNYGYTF.

There are many counts of this clone. The V gene is TRBV6-5, the J gene TRBJ1-1; a weak D match, TRBD1 (6 bases). In germline, CDR1 is MNHEY, CDR2 SVGAGI. Between the trimmed V and J ends, which lost 7 bases and 5 bases, there was a span of 17 bases. The CDR3 extends over 14 amino acids. The CDR3 region is CASTSRGTATEAFF. CDR3 bases: TGTGCCAGCACCTCGAGGGGGACGGCGACTGAAGCTTTCTTT.

Only one count was recorded for this clone. This chain joins TRBV2 and TRBJ2-7; D gene uncertain. Germline CDR1 and CDR2: SNHLY and FYNNEI. Trimming stripped 4 bases from V and 2 bases from J, with 21 bases between. This CDR3 region has 17 residues. The chain's CDR3 is CASSGDAQSSFTYEQYF. The CDR3 DNA is TGTGCCAGCAGTGGTGACGCCCAGAGCAGTTTCACCTACGAGCAGTACTTC.

The chain carries TRBV25-1 and TRBJ2-1; D is undetermined. The CDR3 spans 11 residues. Trimming removed 3 bases at V and 4 bases at J, with 1 base between. Germline CDR1 and CDR2: MGHDK and SYGVNS. In DNA, the CDR3 is TGTGCCAGCAGTGAGTACAATGAGCAGTTCTTC. This encodes CASSEYNEQFF.

This clone turned up a few times. The chain uses TRBV4-1 and TRBJ1-1; the D is unclear. CDR3 length equals 14 residues. In germline, CDR1 is MGHRA, CDR2 YSYEKL. The V gene lost 6 bases and the J gene lost 5 bases, with 16 bases spanning the gap. CDR3 residues: CASRGLYRRTEAFF. The CDR3 DNA is TGCGCCAGCAGGGGTTTATACAGACGGACTGAAGCTTTCTTT.

Comments on this clone: Relative to the germline gene, one junction end is altered; a read error may explain this. V is TRBV5-4 and J is TRBJ2-7; weak D call: TRBD2 (5 bases). The CDR3 runs to 15 residues. Germline V lookup: CDR1 SGHNT, CDR2 YYREEE (reference sequence). CDR3 residues: CASSQAAVGGYEQYF. The CDR3 nucleotides are TGCGCCAGCAGCCAAGCGGCCGTAGGCGGCTACGAGCAGTACTTC.

The chain is built from TRBV5-8 and TRBJ1-2; tentatively, D is TRBD1 (5 bases). The CDR3 contains 14 residues. V was shortened by 5 bases and J by 4 bases, with 15 bases between the two germline ends. CDR1 and CDR2 (germline): SGHTS, YDEGEE. DNA for the CDR3: TGTGCCAGCAGTGACAGACAGCGTTTCTATGGCTACACCTTC. Residues: CASSDRQRFYGYTF.

The DNA of the CDR3 is TGTGCCATAGGAGCAGGGATGAACACTGAAGCTTTCTTT. It codes for CAIGAGMNTEAFF. The chain has TRBV10-3 and TRBJ1-1; maybe TRBD1 (5 bases). Germline CDR1 ENHRY, CDR2 SYGVKD. Trimming took 9 bases from V and 0 from J, leaving 11 bases between them. CDR3 length: 13 amino acids.